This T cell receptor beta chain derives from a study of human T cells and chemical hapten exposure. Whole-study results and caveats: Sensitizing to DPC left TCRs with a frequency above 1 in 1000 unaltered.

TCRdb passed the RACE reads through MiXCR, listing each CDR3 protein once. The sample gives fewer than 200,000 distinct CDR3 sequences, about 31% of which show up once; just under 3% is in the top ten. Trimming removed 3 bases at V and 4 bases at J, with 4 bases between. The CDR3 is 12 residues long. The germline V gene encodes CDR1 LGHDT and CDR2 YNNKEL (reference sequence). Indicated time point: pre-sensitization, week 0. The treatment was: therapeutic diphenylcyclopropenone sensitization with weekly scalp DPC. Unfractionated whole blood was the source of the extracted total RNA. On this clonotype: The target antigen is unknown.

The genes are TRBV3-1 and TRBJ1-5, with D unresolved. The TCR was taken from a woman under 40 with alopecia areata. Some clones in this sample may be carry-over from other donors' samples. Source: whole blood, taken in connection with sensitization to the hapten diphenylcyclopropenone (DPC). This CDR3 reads CASSHPNQPQHF. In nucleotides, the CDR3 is TGTGCCAGCAGCCACCCTAATCAGCCCCAGCATTTT.